This T cell receptor beta chain is drawn from a study of cytomegalovirus exposure and HLA in healthy donors. The study's findings and limits: Some V segments, TRBV6-2 and TRBV6-3 among them, were indistinguishable and were therefore excluded.

With respect to this clone: What it recognizes is unknown.

Primers for the PCR totalled 60 Vbeta and 13 Jbeta. Some clones are missing from TCRdb's copy, which holds only in-frame ones; the method was immunoSEQ multiplex PCR. The sample carries more than 150,000 clones, less than 80% recorded once. CDR3 length: 15 amino acids. V was pared by 0 bases and J by 5 bases, with 5 bases of the junction left unmatched. Germline CDR1 reads MNHEY; CDR2 reads SMNVEV (reference sequence). The V gene is TRBV27, the J gene TRBJ2-7, with 9 bases fitting TRBD1. This clonotype was sampled from a man aged 18 to 30 in good health and CMV-seronegative. The sequencing input was PBMCs. CDR3 sequence: CASSLSGQGHHEQYF. In DNA form, the CDR3 reads TGTGCCAGCAGTTTATCGGGACAGGGCCACCACGAGCAGTACTTC.